This T cell receptor (beta chain) emerged from a study of T cells in Graves' hyperthyroidism and ophthalmopathy. What was amplified from RNA transcripts were TCR beta CDR3 regions. Researchers ran a first-round RT-PCR on the TCR CDR3 using the HTBI primer set. TCRdb processed the multiplex PCR reads anew with MiXCR; each CDR3 protein has one entry. The table records about 690,000 distinct CDR3 sequences, approximately 15% of them present only once. Regarding the study as a whole: The model forecast ophthalmopathy, anticipating it by a median about 7 months before onset.

The V end was cut by 1 base, the J end by 5 bases, with 11 bases between. The CDR3 runs 14 residues. This clonotype was picked up many times. Its specificity is unknown. The sequence came from a man aged 50-60 years with Graves' hyperthyroidism. The V gene is TRBV12-3 or TRBV12-4, the J gene TRBJ1-1; D perhaps matches TRBD1 (6 bases). Sample: blood. The CDR3 DNA reads TGTGCCAGCAGTTTAGTTGGAGGGGGAACTGAAGCTTTCTTT. It specifies CASSLVGGGTEAFF.